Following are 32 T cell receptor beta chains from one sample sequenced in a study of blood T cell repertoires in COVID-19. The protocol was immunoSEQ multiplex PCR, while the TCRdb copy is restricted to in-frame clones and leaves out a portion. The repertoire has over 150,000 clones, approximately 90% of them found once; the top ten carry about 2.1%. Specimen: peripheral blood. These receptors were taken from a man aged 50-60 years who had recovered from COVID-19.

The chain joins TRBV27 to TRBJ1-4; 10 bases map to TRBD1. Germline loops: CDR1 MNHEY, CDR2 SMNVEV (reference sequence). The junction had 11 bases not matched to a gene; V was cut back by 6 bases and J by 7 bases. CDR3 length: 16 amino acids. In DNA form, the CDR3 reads TGTGCCAGCAGGGGACAGGGGACTCTCCGGGGTGAAAAACTGTTTTTT. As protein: CASRGQGTLRGEKLFF. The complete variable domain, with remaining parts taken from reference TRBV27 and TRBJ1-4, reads EAQVTQNPRYLITVTGKKLTVTCSQNMNHEYMSWYRQDPGLGLRQIYYSMNVEVTDKGDVPEGYKVSRKEKRNFPLILESPSPNQTSLYFCASRGQGTLRGEKLFFGSGTQLSVL.

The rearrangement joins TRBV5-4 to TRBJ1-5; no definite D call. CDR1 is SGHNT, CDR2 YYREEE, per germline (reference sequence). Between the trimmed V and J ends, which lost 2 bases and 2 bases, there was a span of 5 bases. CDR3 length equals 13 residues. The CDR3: CASSFEGNQPQHF. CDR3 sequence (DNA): TGTGCCAGCAGCTTTGAGGGCAATCAGCCCCAGCATTTT.

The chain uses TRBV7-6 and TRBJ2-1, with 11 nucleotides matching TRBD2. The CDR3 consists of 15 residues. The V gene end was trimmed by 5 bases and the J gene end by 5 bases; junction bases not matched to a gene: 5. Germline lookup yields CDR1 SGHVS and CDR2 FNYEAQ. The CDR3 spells CASSLEGLADNEQFF. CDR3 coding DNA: TGTGCCAGCAGCCTGGAGGGACTAGCGGACAATGAGCAGTTCTTC.

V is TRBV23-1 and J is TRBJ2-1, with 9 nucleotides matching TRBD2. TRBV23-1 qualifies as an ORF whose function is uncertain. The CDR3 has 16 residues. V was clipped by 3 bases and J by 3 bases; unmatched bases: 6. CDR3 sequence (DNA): TGCGCCAGCAGTCAGGTAGCGGGGGCCTACTACAATGAGCAGTTCTTC. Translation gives CASSQVAGAYYNEQFF.

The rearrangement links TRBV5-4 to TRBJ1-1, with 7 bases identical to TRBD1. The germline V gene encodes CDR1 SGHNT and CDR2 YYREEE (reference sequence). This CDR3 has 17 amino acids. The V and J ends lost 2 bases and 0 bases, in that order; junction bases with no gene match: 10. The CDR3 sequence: CASSFGGTGALNTEAFF. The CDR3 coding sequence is TGTGCCAGCAGCTTCGGGGGCACAGGGGCCTTGAACACTGAAGCTTTCTTT.

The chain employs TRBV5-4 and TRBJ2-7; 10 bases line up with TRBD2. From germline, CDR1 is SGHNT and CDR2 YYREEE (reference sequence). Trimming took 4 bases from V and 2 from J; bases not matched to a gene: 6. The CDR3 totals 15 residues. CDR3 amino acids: CASSRGTSATYEQYF. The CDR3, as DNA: TGTGCCAGCAGCCGAGGGACTAGCGCTACCTACGAGCAGTACTTC.

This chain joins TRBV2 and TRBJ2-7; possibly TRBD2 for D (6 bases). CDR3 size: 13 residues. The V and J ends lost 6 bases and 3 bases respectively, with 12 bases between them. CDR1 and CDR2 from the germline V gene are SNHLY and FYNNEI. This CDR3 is CASSAGLVYEQYF. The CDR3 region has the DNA TGTGCCAGCAGCGCGGGGCTTGTCTACGAGCAGTACTTC. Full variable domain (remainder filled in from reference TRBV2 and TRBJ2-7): EPEVTQTPSHQVTQMGQEVILRCVPISNHLYFYWYRQILGQKVEFLVSFYNNEISEKSEIFDDQFSVERPDGSNFTLKIRSTKLEDSAMYFCASSAGLVYEQYFGPGTRLTVT.

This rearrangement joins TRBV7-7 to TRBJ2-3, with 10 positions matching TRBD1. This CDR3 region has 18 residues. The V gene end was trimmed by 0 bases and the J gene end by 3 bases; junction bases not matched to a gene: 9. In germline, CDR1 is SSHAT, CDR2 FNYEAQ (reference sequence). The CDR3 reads CASSLASDRGHGTDTQYF. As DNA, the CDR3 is TGTGCCAGCAGCTTAGCTTCCGACAGGGGGCATGGAACAGATACGCAGTATTTT.

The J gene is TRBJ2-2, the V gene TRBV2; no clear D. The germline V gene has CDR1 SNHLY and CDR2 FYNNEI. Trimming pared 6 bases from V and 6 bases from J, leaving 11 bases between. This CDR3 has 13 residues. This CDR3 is CASREPRPGELFF. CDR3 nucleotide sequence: TGTGCCAGCAGGGAACCCCGTCCCGGGGAGCTGTTTTTT. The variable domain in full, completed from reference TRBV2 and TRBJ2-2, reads EPEVTQTPSHQVTQMGQEVILRCVPISNHLYFYWYRQILGQKVEFLVSFYNNEISEKSEIFDDQFSVERPDGSNFTLKIRSTKLEDSAMYFCASREPRPGELFFGEGSRLTVL.

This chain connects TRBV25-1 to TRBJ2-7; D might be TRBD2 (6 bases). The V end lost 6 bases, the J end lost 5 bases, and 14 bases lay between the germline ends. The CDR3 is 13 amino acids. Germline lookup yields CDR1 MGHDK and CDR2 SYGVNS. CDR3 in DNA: TGTGCCAGCAGCCCTCCGGGGGTCCACGAGCAGTACTTC. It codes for CASSPPGVHEQYF.

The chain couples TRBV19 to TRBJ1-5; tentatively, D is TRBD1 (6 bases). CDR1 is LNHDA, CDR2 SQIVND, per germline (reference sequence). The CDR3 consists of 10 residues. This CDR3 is CATGVQPQHF. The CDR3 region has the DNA TGTGCGACAGGTGTCCAGCCCCAGCATTTT.

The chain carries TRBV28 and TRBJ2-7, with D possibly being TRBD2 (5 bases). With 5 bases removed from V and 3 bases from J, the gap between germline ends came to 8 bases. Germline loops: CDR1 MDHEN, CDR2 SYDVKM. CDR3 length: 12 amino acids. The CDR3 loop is CASSLGDYEQYF. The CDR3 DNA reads TGTGCCAGCAGTCTCGGGGACTACGAGCAGTACTTC.

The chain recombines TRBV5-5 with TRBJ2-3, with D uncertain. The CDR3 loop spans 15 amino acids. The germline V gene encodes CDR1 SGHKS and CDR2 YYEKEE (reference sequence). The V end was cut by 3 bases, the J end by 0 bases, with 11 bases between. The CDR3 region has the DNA TGTGCCAGCAGCTCAGACTGGATAAGCACAGATACGCAGTATTTT. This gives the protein CASSSDWISTDTQYF.

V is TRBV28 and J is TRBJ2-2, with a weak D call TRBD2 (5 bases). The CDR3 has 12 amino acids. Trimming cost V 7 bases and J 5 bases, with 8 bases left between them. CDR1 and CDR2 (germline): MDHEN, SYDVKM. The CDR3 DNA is TGTGCCAGCATCCGGGGAACCGGGGAGCTGTTTTTT. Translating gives CASIRGTGELFF.

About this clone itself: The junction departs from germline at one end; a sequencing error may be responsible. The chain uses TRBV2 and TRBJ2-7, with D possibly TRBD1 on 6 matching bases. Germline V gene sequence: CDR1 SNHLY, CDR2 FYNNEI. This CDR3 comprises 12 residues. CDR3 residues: CASSEARLGTHF. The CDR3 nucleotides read TGTGCCAGCAGTGAAGCGCGTCTAGGGACACATTTC.

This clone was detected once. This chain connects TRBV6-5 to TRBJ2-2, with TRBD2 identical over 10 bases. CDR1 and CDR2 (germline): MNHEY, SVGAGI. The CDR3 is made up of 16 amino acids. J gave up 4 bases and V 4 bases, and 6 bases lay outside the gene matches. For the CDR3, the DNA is TGTGCCAGCAGTTCCTTAATAGCGGGAGGCACCGGGGAGCTGTTTTTT. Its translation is CASSSLIAGGTGELFF.

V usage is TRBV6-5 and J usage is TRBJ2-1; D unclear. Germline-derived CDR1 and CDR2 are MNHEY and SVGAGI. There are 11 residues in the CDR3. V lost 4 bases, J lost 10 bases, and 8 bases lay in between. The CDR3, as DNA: TGTGCCAGCAGTTCGCGGTCAGAGCAGTTCTTC. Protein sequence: CASSSRSEQFF.

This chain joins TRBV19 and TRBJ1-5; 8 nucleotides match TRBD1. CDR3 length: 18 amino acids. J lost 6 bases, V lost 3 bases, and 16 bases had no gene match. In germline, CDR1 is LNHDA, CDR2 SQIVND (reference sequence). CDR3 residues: CASSMMPGGGIRRQPQHF. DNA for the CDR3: TGTGCCAGTAGTATGATGCCAGGGGGCGGAATTCGTCGTCAGCCCCAGCATTTT.

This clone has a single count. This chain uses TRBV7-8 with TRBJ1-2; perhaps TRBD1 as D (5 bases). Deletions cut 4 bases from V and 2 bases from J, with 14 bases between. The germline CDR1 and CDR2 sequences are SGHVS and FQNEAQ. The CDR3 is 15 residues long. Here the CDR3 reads CASSSTTDPNYGYTF. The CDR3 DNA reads TGTGCCAGCAGCTCCACGACAGACCCGAACTATGGCTACACCTTC.

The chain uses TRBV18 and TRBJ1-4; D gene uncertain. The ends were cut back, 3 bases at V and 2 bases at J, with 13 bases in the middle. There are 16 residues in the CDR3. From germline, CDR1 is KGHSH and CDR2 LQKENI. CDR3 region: CASSPAGGLTNEKLFF. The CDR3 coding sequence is TGTGCCAGCTCACCCGCAGGTGGTTTGACTAATGAAAAACTGTTTTTT.

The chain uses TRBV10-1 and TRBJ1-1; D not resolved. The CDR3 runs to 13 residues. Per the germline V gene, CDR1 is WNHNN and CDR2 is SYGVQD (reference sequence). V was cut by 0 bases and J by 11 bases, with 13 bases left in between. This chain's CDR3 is CASSESGQRYAFF. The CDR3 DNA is TGCGCCAGCAGTGAGTCGGGCCAAAGGTATGCTTTCTTT.

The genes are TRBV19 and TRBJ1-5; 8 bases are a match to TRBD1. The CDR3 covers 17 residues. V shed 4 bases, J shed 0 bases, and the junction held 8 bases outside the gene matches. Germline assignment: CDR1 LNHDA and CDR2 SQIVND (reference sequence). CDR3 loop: CASSRPGQAYSNQPQHF. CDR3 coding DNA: TGTGCCAGTAGTAGACCGGGACAGGCCTATAGCAATCAGCCCCAGCATTTT.

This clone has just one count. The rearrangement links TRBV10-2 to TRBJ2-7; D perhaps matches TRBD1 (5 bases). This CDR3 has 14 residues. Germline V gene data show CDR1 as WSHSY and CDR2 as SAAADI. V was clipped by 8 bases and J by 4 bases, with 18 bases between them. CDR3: CASRAVTGSYEQYF. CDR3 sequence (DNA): TGCGCCAGCCGTGCGGTTACAGGTAGTTACGAGCAGTACTTC.

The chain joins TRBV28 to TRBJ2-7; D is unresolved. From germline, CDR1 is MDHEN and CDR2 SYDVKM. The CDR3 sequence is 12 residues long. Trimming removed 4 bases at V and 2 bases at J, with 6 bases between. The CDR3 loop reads CASSYGPYEQYF. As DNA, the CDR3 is TGTGCCAGCAGTTATGGGCCCTACGAGCAGTACTTC.

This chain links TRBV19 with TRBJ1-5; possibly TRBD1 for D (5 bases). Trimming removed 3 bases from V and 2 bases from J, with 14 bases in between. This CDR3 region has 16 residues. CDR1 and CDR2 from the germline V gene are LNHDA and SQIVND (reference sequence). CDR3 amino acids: CASSIAGASGNQPQHF. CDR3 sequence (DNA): TGTGCCAGTAGTATTGCTGGGGCGAGTGGCAATCAGCCCCAGCATTTT. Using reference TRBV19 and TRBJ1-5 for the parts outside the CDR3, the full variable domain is DGGITQSPKYLFRKEGQNVTLSCEQNLNHDAMYWYRQDPGQGLRLIYYSQIVNDFQKGDIAEGYSVSREKKESFPLTVTSAQKNPTAFYLCASSIAGASGNQPQHFGDGTRLSIL.

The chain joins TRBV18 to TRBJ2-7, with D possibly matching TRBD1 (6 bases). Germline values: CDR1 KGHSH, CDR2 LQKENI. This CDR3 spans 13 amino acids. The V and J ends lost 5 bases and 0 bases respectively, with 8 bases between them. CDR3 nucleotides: TGTGCCAGCTCAAAGGACAGCTCCTACGAGCAGTACTTC. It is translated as CASSKDSSYEQYF.

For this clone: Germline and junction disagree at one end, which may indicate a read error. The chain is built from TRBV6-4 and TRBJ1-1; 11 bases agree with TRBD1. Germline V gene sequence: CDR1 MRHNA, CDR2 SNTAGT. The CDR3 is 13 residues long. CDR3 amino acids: CASSAGTGGDLLF. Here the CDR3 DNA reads TGTGCCAGCAGTGCCGGGACAGGGGGGGACCTACTATTT.

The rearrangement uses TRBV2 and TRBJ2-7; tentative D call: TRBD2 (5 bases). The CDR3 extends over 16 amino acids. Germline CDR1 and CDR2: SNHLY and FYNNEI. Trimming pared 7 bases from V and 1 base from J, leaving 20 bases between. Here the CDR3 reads CASKAPFPRVSYEQYF. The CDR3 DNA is TGTGCCAGCAAGGCTCCTTTCCCGAGGGTTTCCTACGAGCAGTACTTC.

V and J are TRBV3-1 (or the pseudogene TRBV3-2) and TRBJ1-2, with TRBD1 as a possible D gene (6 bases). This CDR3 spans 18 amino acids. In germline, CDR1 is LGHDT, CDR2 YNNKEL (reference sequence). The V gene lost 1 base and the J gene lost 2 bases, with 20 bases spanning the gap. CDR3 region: CASSQAPPGGGFNYGYTF. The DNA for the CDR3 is TGTGCCAGCAGCCAAGCCCCCCCCGGGGGGGGCTTCAACTATGGCTACACCTTC.

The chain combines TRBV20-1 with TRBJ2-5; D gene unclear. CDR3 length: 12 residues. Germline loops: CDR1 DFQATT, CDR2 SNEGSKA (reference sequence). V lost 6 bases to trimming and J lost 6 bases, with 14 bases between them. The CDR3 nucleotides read TGCAGTGCCAGTACGAGGTTCCAGACCCAGTACTTC. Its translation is CSASTRFQTQYF.

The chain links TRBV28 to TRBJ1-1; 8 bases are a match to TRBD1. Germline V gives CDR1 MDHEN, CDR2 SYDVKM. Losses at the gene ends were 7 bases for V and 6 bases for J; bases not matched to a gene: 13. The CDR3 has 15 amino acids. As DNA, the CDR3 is TGTGCCAGCACCCTACACGACAGGGGAGGCGCTGAAGCTTTCTTT. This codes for CASTLHDRGGAEAFF.

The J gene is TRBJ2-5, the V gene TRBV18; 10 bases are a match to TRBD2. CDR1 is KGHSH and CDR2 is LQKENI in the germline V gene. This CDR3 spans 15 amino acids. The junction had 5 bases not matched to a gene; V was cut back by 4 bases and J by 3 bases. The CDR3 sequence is CASSRGGLAEETQYF. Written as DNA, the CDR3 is TGTGCCAGCTCACGAGGAGGACTAGCGGAAGAGACCCAGTACTTC.